The 5 T cell receptor beta chains below come from one sample, sequenced in a study of blood T cell repertoires in COVID-19. Method: immunoSEQ multiplex PCR; TCRdb's copy keeps in-frame clones and lacks some. The sample has 200,000 to 250,000 clones, approximately 90% seen once. The source material was PBMCs or T cells enriched from blood (not recorded which). The receptors derive from a woman aged 25 to 45 with acute COVID-19.

This clone was seen just once. The rearrangement joins TRBV5-1 to TRBJ1-2; 8 bases agree with TRBD1. Germline V gene lookup returns CDR1 SGHRS and CDR2 YFSETQ. The V and J ends lost 2 bases and 13 bases, in that order; junction bases with no gene match: 7. The CDR3 is 12 amino acids. The CDR3 region has the DNA TGCGCCAGCAGCTTACAGGGGGACGTGGGCACCTTC. Its translation: CASSLQGDVGTF.

The J gene is TRBJ2-5, the V gene TRBV3-1 (or the pseudogene TRBV3-2); 11 bases align to TRBD2. V dropped 5 bases and J dropped 4; count of bases not matched to a gene: 21. Germline-derived CDR1 and CDR2 are LGHDT and YNNKEL (reference sequence). This CDR3 comprises 20 residues. CDR3 sequence reads: CASSVYPLAETSGKAETQYF. Written as DNA, the CDR3 is TGTGCCAGCAGCGTATACCCCCTGGCTGAGACTAGCGGGAAGGCAGAGACCCAGTACTTC.

V is TRBV7-9 and J is TRBJ1-3, with D perhaps TRBD1 (5 bases). The V gene's germline CDR1 is SEHNR and CDR2 FQNEAQ (reference sequence). CDR3 length: 13 residues. Trimming removed 8 bases from V and 2 bases from J, with 10 bases in between. CDR3: CASRPGTGNTIYF. The DNA for the CDR3 is TGTGCCAGCCGACCAGGGACTGGAAACACCATATATTTT.

V usage is TRBV4-1 and J usage is TRBJ1-4; tentatively, D is TRBD1 (5 bases). The CDR3 has 15 amino acids. Between the trimmed V and J ends, which lost 2 bases and 5 bases, there was a span of 12 bases. Germline assignment: CDR1 MGHRA and CDR2 YSYEKL. The chain's CDR3 is CASSQNGGRNEKLFF. The CDR3 nucleotides read TGCGCCAGCAGCCAAAACGGGGGTCGGAATGAAAAACTGTTTTTT.

The gene calls are TRBV7-8 and TRBJ1-4, with D unclear. Germline V lookup: CDR1 SGHVS, CDR2 FQNEAQ. V was shortened by 1 base and J by 6 bases, with 9 bases between the two germline ends. The CDR3 totals 14 residues. This chain's CDR3 is CASSLDSIYEKLFF. In DNA form, the CDR3 reads TGTGCCAGCAGCTTAGACAGCATTTATGAAAAACTGTTTTTT.